The 27 T cell receptor beta chains listed next were all sequenced from one sample in a study of PD-L1 blockade in urothelial cancer. This table comes from immunoSEQ multiplex PCR, and its TCRdb copy is limited to in-frame clones, with some not included. The table shows more than 40,000 clones, with roughly four fifths occurring only once. Time point reported: peripheral blood 6 weeks after treatment start. Sequencing used PBMCs, obtained around atezolizumab (anti-PD-L1) treatment. The receptors derive from a man in his sixties with urothelial cancer.

This clone appeared a few times. The rearrangement uses TRBV2 and TRBJ1-2; TRBD1 matches 7 bases. The CDR3 spans 19 residues. Germline loops: CDR1 SNHLY, CDR2 FYNNEI. V dropped 1 base and J dropped 2; count of bases not matched to a gene: 16. CDR3: CASSEGFDGQARTNYGYTF. CDR3 in DNA: TGTGCCAGCAGTGAAGGGTTTGACGGACAGGCTAGAACCAACTATGGCTACACCTTC.

J is TRBJ1-4 and V is TRBV1; TRBD1, the table's D call, lacks a check against the DNA. TRBV1 is tagged as a pseudogene. The CDR3 runs to 16 residues. CDR3 sequence reads: CTSSRIQASEDEKLFF. CDR3 bases: TGCACCAGCAGCCGGATACAGGCATCGGAAGATGAAAAACTGTTTTTT.

A few counts support this clone. The chain couples TRBV19 to TRBJ2-3; 9 bases line up with TRBD1. Germline CDR1 reads LNHDA; CDR2 reads SQIVND (reference sequence). With V trimmed by 6 bases and J by 3 bases, 1 base remained unmatched. The CDR3 is 13 amino acids. The DNA of the CDR3 is TGTGCCAGTAGGGACAGGGGAACAGATACGCAGTATTTT. This translates into CASRDRGTDTQYF.

The chain couples TRBV6-6 to TRBJ2-5; a possible D gene is TRBD2 (5 bases). From germline, CDR1 is MNHNY and CDR2 SVGAGI (reference sequence). V was shortened by 6 bases and J by 5 bases, with 19 bases between the two germline ends. This CDR3 region has 15 residues. The DNA of the CDR3 is TGTGCCAGCAGAACCCATACCCCGGGATTGGAGACCCAGTACTTC. It codes for CASRTHTPGLETQYF.

The rearrangement uses TRBV5-1 and TRBJ2-1; 7 nucleotides agree with TRBD1. The CDR3 consists of 13 residues. Germline CDR1 and CDR2: SGHRS and YFSETQ. J lost 1 base, V lost 6 bases, and 1 base had no gene match. CDR3 in DNA: TGCGCCAGCAAACAGGGGTCCTACAATGAGCAGTTCTTC. The encoded protein is CASKQGSYNEQFF.

This rearrangement joins TRBV5-1 to TRBJ1-1, with D tentatively TRBD1 (6 bases). Per germline, CDR1 SGHRS and CDR2 YFSETQ. This CDR3 is 14 amino acids long. The germline V and J ends were trimmed by 0 bases and 3 bases, with 9 bases remaining between them. CDR3 in DNA: TGCGCCAGCAGCTTGGACAGGGTTGACACTGAAGCTTTCTTT. Protein sequence: CASSLDRVDTEAFF.

This clone was detected only once. The chain is built from TRBV25-1 and TRBJ1-2; D may be TRBD1 (6 bases). This CDR3 is built from 15 residues. CDR1 and CDR2 from the germline V gene are MGHDK and SYGVNS. V lost 2 bases and J 6 bases, leaving 16 bases between the germline ends. CDR3 loop: CASSEAGRAGDGYTF. The CDR3 DNA is TGTGCCAGCAGTGAAGCCGGCCGGGCAGGGGATGGCTACACCTTC.

The chain uses TRBV30 and TRBJ2-5; no firm D call. The V gene lost 0 bases and the J gene lost 4 bases, with 15 bases spanning the gap. The CDR3 sequence is 15 residues long. The germline CDR1 and CDR2 sequences are GTSNPN and SVGIG (reference sequence). CDR3 coding DNA: TGTGCCTGGAGTGTACGACCCCAAAGAGGAGAGACCCAGTACTTC. Amino acid sequence: CAWSVRPQRGETQYF.

J is TRBJ2-7 and V is TRBV27, with a tentative D call TRBD2 (7 bases). V was shortened by 3 bases and J by 2 bases, with 17 bases between the two germline ends. CDR1 MNHEY and CDR2 SMNVEV come from the germline V gene (reference sequence). The CDR3 covers 16 residues. This CDR3 is CASSFPHRRGPYEQYF. CDR3 sequence (DNA): TGTGCCAGCAGTTTCCCTCATCGGCGGGGGCCCTACGAGCAGTACTTC.

The table lists this clone with a few counts. The chain uses TRBV9 and TRBJ2-2; 7 bases fit TRBD1. The V gene's germline CDR1 is SGDLS and CDR2 YYNGEE. The length of the CDR3 is 15 residues. V was pared by 4 bases and J by 1 base, with 4 bases of the junction left unmatched. The DNA of the CDR3 is TGTGCCAGCAGCCCAGGGACAGTGAACACCGGGGAGCTGTTTTTT. Translated, it gives CASSPGTVNTGELFF. The full variable domain, with the rest looked up from reference TRBV9 and TRBJ2-2, is DSGVTQTPKHLITATGQRVTLRCSPRSGDLSVYWYQQSLDQGLQFLIQYYNGEERAKGNILERFSAQQFPDLHSELNLSSLELGDSALYFCASSPGTVNTGELFFGEGSRLTVL.

This chain joins TRBV28 and TRBJ1-4; tentatively, D is TRBD1 (6 bases). V was clipped by 7 bases and J by 3 bases, with 12 bases between them. The V gene's germline CDR1 is MDHEN and CDR2 SYDVKM. This CDR3 comprises 14 residues. This CDR3 reads CASNRAGSNEKLFF. The CDR3 bases are TGTGCCAGCAACAGGGCAGGATCTAATGAAAAACTGTTTTTT.

This rearrangement joins TRBV6-5 to TRBJ2-2; D uncertain. The CDR3 is 15 residues long. Germline-derived CDR1 and CDR2 are MNHEY and SVGAGI. V was cut by 0 bases and J by 0 bases, with 5 bases left in between. CDR3 sequence reads: CASSYSLANTGELFF. CDR3 coding DNA: TGTGCCAGCAGTTACTCATTAGCGAACACCGGGGAGCTGTTTTTT.

V gene TRBV5-6 combines with J gene TRBJ2-7; TRBD1 matches at 11 bases. The CDR3 extends over 14 amino acids. Germline lookup yields CDR1 SGHDT and CDR2 YYEEEE. V was pared by 5 bases and J by 3 bases, with 4 bases of the junction left unmatched. CDR3 protein: CASSPGTGGYEQYF. The CDR3 coding sequence is TGTGCCAGCAGTCCCGGGACAGGGGGCTACGAGCAGTACTTC. The full variable domain, with the rest looked up from reference TRBV5-6 and TRBJ2-7, is DAGVTQSPTHLIKTRGQQVTLRCSPKSGHDTVSWYQQALGQGPQFIFQYYEEEERQRGNFPDRFSGHQFPNYSSELNVNALLLGDSALYLCASSPGTGGYEQYFGPGTRLTVT.

The V gene is TRBV5-4, the J gene TRBJ2-3; 10 bases map to TRBD2. Germline V gene lookup returns CDR1 SGHNT and CDR2 YYREEE (reference sequence). The V segment lost 0 bases and the J segment 1 base; nucleotides outside the gene matches: 2. This CDR3 region has 16 residues. In DNA form, the CDR3 reads TGTGCCAGCAGCTTGGGGACTAGCGGACGCACAGATACGCAGTATTTT. This translates into CASSLGTSGRTDTQYF.

This clone came up a few times. The rearrangement uses TRBV28 and TRBJ1-5; no clear D. Germline-derived CDR1 and CDR2 are MDHEN and SYDVKM. The CDR3 spans 16 residues. V lost 3 bases, J lost 0 bases, and 12 bases lay in between. The CDR3: CASSLEALYSNQPQHF. In DNA, the CDR3 is TGTGCCAGCAGTTTGGAGGCCCTATATAGCAATCAGCCCCAGCATTTT.

The chain carries TRBV28 and TRBJ1-1, with a tentative D call TRBD1 (6 bases). CDR3 length: 16 residues. Trimming cost V 3 bases and J 4 bases, with 18 bases left between them. In germline, CDR1 is MDHEN, CDR2 SYDVKM. CDR3 sequence reads: CASSFLSGDLGTEAFF. As DNA, the CDR3 is TGTGCCAGCAGTTTTTTATCAGGGGATCTGGGCACTGAAGCTTTCTTT.

V gene TRBV27 combines with J gene TRBJ2-1; 13 bases are a match to TRBD2. The CDR3 is made up of 16 amino acids. Germline-derived CDR1 and CDR2 are MNHEY and SMNVEV (reference sequence). Trimming removed 5 bases from V and 7 bases from J; junction bases left unmatched: 8. For the CDR3, the DNA is TGTGCCAGCAGTCCTGGGACTAGCGGGGTGGGTAATGAGCAGTTCTTC. Protein product: CASSPGTSGVGNEQFF.

The chain uses TRBV6-1 and TRBJ1-3; 7 bases are shared with TRBD1. Trimming removed 4 bases from V and 7 bases from J; junction bases left unmatched: 10. CDR3 length equals 15 residues. CDR1 and CDR2 (germline): MNHNS, SASEGT. In DNA, the CDR3 is TGTGCCAGCAGTGGATACAGGGGCGTCGGGAACACCATATATTTT. As protein: CASSGYRGVGNTIYF.

This chain connects TRBV9 to TRBJ1-1; 8 bases match TRBD1. CDR3 size: 15 residues. J gave up 3 bases and V 3 bases, and 7 bases lay outside the gene matches. Germline V CDR1 and CDR2: SGDLS, YYNGEE. CDR3 protein: CASSALSTGDTEAFF. In DNA, the CDR3 is TGTGCCAGCAGCGCCCTTTCGACAGGGGACACTGAAGCTTTCTTT. The complete variable domain, with remaining parts taken from reference TRBV9 and TRBJ1-1, reads DSGVTQTPKHLITATGQRVTLRCSPRSGDLSVYWYQQSLDQGLQFLIQYYNGEERAKGNILERFSAQQFPDLHSELNLSSLELGDSALYFCASSALSTGDTEAFFGQGTRLTVV.

The chain has TRBV2 and TRBJ2-2; D is perhaps TRBD1 (7 bases). There are 16 residues in the CDR3. Trimming cost V 3 bases and J 1 base, with 12 bases left between them. CDR1 and CDR2 from the germline V gene are SNHLY and FYNNEI. The CDR3 sequence: CASSEEGAWNTGELFF. The CDR3 DNA follows: TGTGCCAGCAGTGAGGAGGGGGCCTGGAACACCGGGGAGCTGTTTTTT.

The V gene is TRBV28, the J gene TRBJ1-2; 7 bases match TRBD1. CDR1 and CDR2 from the germline V gene are MDHEN and SYDVKM. The CDR3 spans 15 residues. V gave up 3 bases and J gave up 0 bases; unmatched junction bases: 4. The CDR3, as DNA: TGTGCCAGCAGTTTGAGGGGGCTAGCTAACTATGGCTACACCTTC. Translating it yields CASSLRGLANYGYTF.

The chain links TRBV6-4 to TRBJ1-2; 7 bases map to TRBD1. This CDR3 has 13 residues. Germline V CDR1 and CDR2: MRHNA, SNTAGT. V shed 10 bases, J shed 14 bases, and the junction held 19 bases outside the gene matches. CDR3 residues: CATSVGRGLEKTF. CDR3 nucleotides: TGTGCCACCTCAGTAGGCAGGGGGTTGGAGAAAACCTTC.

The CDR3 DNA is TGCGCCAGCAGCCAAGGATCTAGCGGGGGGGAATACCAAGAGACCCAGTACTTC. It codes for CASSQGSSGGEYQETQYF. This chain joins TRBV4-1 and TRBJ2-5, with TRBD2 matching over 12 bases. V lost 1 base and J lost 0; bases outside the gene matches: 6. The CDR3 consists of 18 residues. Germline V lookup: CDR1 MGHRA, CDR2 YSYEKL.

This clone was detected only a few times. The rearrangement uses TRBV5-1 and TRBJ1-1; perhaps TRBD1 as D (5 bases). Trimming shortened V by 4 bases and J by 4 bases, and 8 bases separated the two germline ends. This CDR3 spans 12 amino acids. CDR1 and CDR2 from the germline V gene are SGHRS and YFSETQ. The CDR3 nucleotides are TGCGCCAGCAGCCGAGACAGCACTGAAGCTTTCTTT. This codes for CASSRDSTEAFF.

This chain links TRBV27 with TRBJ2-3; D unclear. In germline, CDR1 is MNHEY, CDR2 SMNVEV (reference sequence). Trimming removed 0 bases at V and 6 bases at J, with 10 bases between. This CDR3 spans 14 amino acids. The CDR3 DNA follows: TGTGCCAGCAGTTTATCTAGCCTCGCGGATACGCAGTATTTT. This sequence encodes CASSLSSLADTQYF.

The gene calls are TRBV5-5 and TRBJ2-6; the match to TRBD1 covers 9 bases. The CDR3 covers 19 residues. Unmatched junction bases numbered 11, after V lost 4 bases and J lost 0 bases. Per germline, CDR1 SGHKS and CDR2 YYEKEE (reference sequence). The CDR3: CASSPEPGTGLSGANVLTF. DNA of the CDR3: TGTGCCAGCAGCCCAGAACCCGGGACAGGGCTCTCTGGGGCCAACGTCCTGACTTTC.

J is TRBJ1-1 and V is TRBV28; D is perhaps TRBD1 (6 bases). Trimming removed 4 bases at V and 3 bases at J, with 15 bases between. The CDR3 has 15 amino acids. Germline V gene sequence: CDR1 MDHEN, CDR2 SYDVKM. The DNA for the CDR3 is TGTGCCAGCAGTTCTGTGGGGGCGCGTGACACTGAAGCTTTCTTT. This gives the protein CASSSVGARDTEAFF.